A single sample gave rise to the 5 T cell receptor beta chains below, sequenced in a study of T cells in localized non-small cell lung cancer. Method: immunoSEQ multiplex PCR; TCRdb's copy keeps in-frame clones and lacks some. The repertoire holds around 55,000 clones, around 84% seen once, with around 17% in the top ten. The starting material was PBMCs, obtained before any cancer treatment. The source is a female donor with stage II lung adenocarcinoma.

This sequence joins TRBV19 and TRBJ2-3, with 7 bases that match TRBD1. The CDR3 runs to 16 residues. V gave up 3 bases and J gave up 0 bases; unmatched junction bases: 6. The germline gives CDR1 LNHDA, CDR2 SQIVND (reference sequence). CDR3 DNA: TGTGCCAGTAGTATGAGGGGGCAGTTGAGCACAGATACGCAGTATTTT. Translation gives CASSMRGQLSTDTQYF.

DNA for the CDR3: TGTGCCAGCAGTGACTGGGACAGGGGGACTAATTCACCCCTCCACTTT. Amino acid sequence: CASSDWDRGTNSPLHF. V and J are TRBV6-1 and TRBJ1-6; 11 nucleotides line up with TRBD1. This CDR3 contains 16 residues. The ends lost 3 bases at V and 6 bases at J; junction bases unmatched: 4. Germline V gene data show CDR1 as MNHNS and CDR2 as SASEGT.

The genes are TRBV5-4 and TRBJ2-3; 10 positions agree with TRBD1. Germline V CDR1 and CDR2: SGHNT, YYREEE (reference sequence). V was pared by 0 bases and J by 5 bases, with 9 bases of the junction left unmatched. The CDR3 is 17 residues long. CDR3 coding DNA: TGTGCCAGCAGCTTGGGACGACAGGGGGCGAGGTTAGATACGCAGTATTTT. Protein product: CASSLGRQGARLDTQYF.

The genes are TRBV9 and TRBJ1-6; D is unclear. CDR1 and CDR2 from the germline V gene are SGDLS and YYNGEE. Trimming pared 3 bases from V and 8 bases from J, leaving 12 bases between. There are 14 residues in the CDR3. CDR3 residues: CASSEWYLDSPLHF. The DNA for the CDR3 is TGTGCCAGCAGCGAGTGGTACCTTGATTCACCCCTCCACTTT.

V usage is TRBV4-1 and J usage is TRBJ2-3; D gene unclear. Germline CDR1 reads MGHRA; CDR2 reads YSYEKL. The length of the CDR3 is 18 residues. Trimming took 0 bases from V and 0 from J, leaving 16 bases between them. The CDR3 nucleotides read TGCGCCAGCAGCCAAGACCCGGTCAGAGAGACTAGCACAGATACGCAGTATTTT. This translates into CASSQDPVRETSTDTQYF.